This T cell receptor (beta chain) was retrieved from a study of cytomegalovirus exposure and HLA in healthy donors. The study ran its PCR with 60 Vbeta and 13 Jbeta primers. TCRdb's copy holds only in-frame clones and misses some; the assay was immunoSEQ multiplex PCR. The repertoire holds about 120,000 clones, with around 74% as singletons. This CDR3 is built from 15 residues. The germline CDR1 and CDR2 sequences are MNHEY and SVGAGI. Trimming stripped 3 bases from V and 4 bases from J, with 13 bases between. Sequencing used PBMCs. The J gene is TRBJ2-1, the V gene TRBV6-5, with TRBD2 as a possible D gene (6 bases). The source is a man in his sixties in good health and CMV-seropositive. The CDR3 DNA sequence: TGTGCCAGCAGTTATTCGGGGGAGTCGTACAATGAGCAGTTCTTC. It specifies CASSYSGESYNEQFF.